The 27 T cell receptor beta chains below all came from one sample that was sequenced in a study of blood T cell repertoires in COVID-19. The data were produced by immunoSEQ multiplex PCR, yet TCRdb's version contains in-frame clones alone and is incomplete. The table records roughly 120,000 clones, around 78% of them present only once. Sequencing was performed on peripheral blood. The receptors derive from a man between 65 and 85 years old with acute or convalescent COVID-19.

The CDR3 region is CASSVDSTAYNEQFF. CDR3 nucleotides: TGTGCCAGCAGCGTAGACTCCACCGCCTACAATGAGCAGTTCTTC. The chain employs TRBV9 and TRBJ2-1; D is unresolved. Germline V gives CDR1 SGDLS, CDR2 YYNGEE. V gave up 0 bases and J gave up 2 bases, with 9 bases separating them. The CDR3 loop spans 15 amino acids. The variable domain in full, with the rest retrieved from reference TRBV9 and TRBJ2-1, is DSGVTQTPKHLITATGQRVTLRCSPRSGDLSVYWYQQSLDQGLQFLIQYYNGEERAKGNILERFSAQQFPDLHSELNLSSLELGDSALYFCASSVDSTAYNEQFFGPGTRLTVL.

The chain employs TRBV10-3 and TRBJ1-3, with TRBD1 as a possible D gene (5 bases). The CDR3 has 16 amino acids. Trimming took off 3 bases at V and 0 bases at J, with 12 bases between the two ends. Germline CDR1 ENHRY, CDR2 SYGVKD. This CDR3 is CAISELKGFSGNTIYF. In DNA, the CDR3 is TGTGCCATCAGTGAACTGAAGGGGTTCTCTGGAAACACCATATATTTT.

The V and J genes are TRBV6-5 and TRBJ1-4; 9 bases are a match to TRBD1. Germline trimming cut 5 bases from V and 7 bases from J; bases unmatched to any gene: 8. This CDR3 is built from 15 residues. Germline CDR1 is MNHEY and CDR2 is SVGAGI. The CDR3 loop is CASSTTGTGFEKLFF. The CDR3, as DNA: TGTGCCAGCAGTACTACCGGGACAGGGTTTGAAAAACTGTTTTTT.

This sequence joins TRBV5-1 and TRBJ2-2, with D hard to call. Trimming pared 3 bases from V and 4 bases from J, leaving 13 bases between. The germline gives CDR1 SGHRS, CDR2 YFSETQ. This CDR3 spans 15 amino acids. In DNA, the CDR3 is TGCGCCAGCAGCTCCACAGAGATCCCCACCGGGGAGCTGTTTTTT. As protein: CASSSTEIPTGELFF.

This sequence joins TRBV2 and TRBJ2-3; 7 bases align to TRBD1. This CDR3 region has 14 residues. In germline, CDR1 is SNHLY, CDR2 FYNNEI. J was trimmed by 4 bases and V by 7 bases; bases with no gene match: 8. CDR3 DNA sequence: TGTGCCAGCACCGACAGGGTCTTGGCAGATACGCAGTATTTT. Translation: CASTDRVLADTQYF.

This chain links TRBV11-2 with TRBJ2-1; a possible D gene is TRBD1 (6 bases). Germline V gives CDR1 SGHAT, CDR2 FQNNGV. CDR3 size: 14 residues. Trimming left V 2 bases short and J 4 bases short, with 9 bases between. CDR3 nucleotides: TGTGCCAGCAGCTTACAGGACAGATACAATGAGCAGTTCTTC. Its translation is CASSLQDRYNEQFF.

In its sample, this clone was seen a few times. The chain is built from TRBV19 and TRBJ1-1; 7 bases line up with TRBD1. Germline lookup yields CDR1 LNHDA and CDR2 SQIVND (reference sequence). V trimming: 7 bases; J trimming: 4 bases; junction bases outside the gene matches: 12. The length of the CDR3 is 15 residues. For the CDR3, the DNA is TGTGCCAGTACCCGATACAGGGGAAGAACCACTGAAGCTTTCTTT. Translated, it gives CASTRYRGRTTEAFF. The whole variable domain, filled in from reference TRBV19 and TRBJ1-1, reads DGGITQSPKYLFRKEGQNVTLSCEQNLNHDAMYWYRQDPGQGLRLIYYSQIVNDFQKGDIAEGYSVSREKKESFPLTVTSAQKNPTAFYLCASTRYRGRTTEAFFGQGTRLTVV.

This chain joins TRBV9 and TRBJ1-6; weak D call: TRBD1 (6 bases). The CDR3 covers 16 residues. V lost 3 bases, J lost 9 bases, and 19 bases lay in between. Per germline, CDR1 SGDLS and CDR2 YYNGEE. The CDR3 loop reads CASSEEENRVGSPLHF. The CDR3 coding sequence is TGTGCCAGCAGCGAAGAGGAAAACAGGGTTGGTTCACCCCTCCACTTT.

This clone was seen only once. The V gene is TRBV6-1, the J gene TRBJ1-2; no definite D call. Germline CDR1 reads MNHNS; CDR2 reads SASEGT. The ends were cut back, 3 bases at V and 4 bases at J, with 9 bases in the middle. The CDR3 has 13 amino acids. This CDR3 reads CASSDIFGYGYTF. The CDR3 nucleotides read TGTGCCAGCAGTGATATATTCGGCTATGGCTACACCTTC.

This chain connects TRBV27 to TRBJ2-7; a weak D match, TRBD1 (6 bases). Germline V gene lookup returns CDR1 MNHEY and CDR2 SMNVEV (reference sequence). V lost 6 bases and J lost 5, with 14 bases in between. This CDR3 contains 13 residues. The CDR3 loop reads CASSTGTPDEQYF. The CDR3 DNA follows: TGTGCCAGCAGCACAGGGACCCCGGACGAGCAGTACTTC.

This chain joins TRBV4-1 and TRBJ1-2; a possible D gene is TRBD1 (6 bases). Germline assignment: CDR1 MGHRA and CDR2 YSYEKL. The CDR3 runs to 15 residues. V shed 1 base and J shed 4 bases, with 13 bases lying between them. In nucleotides, the CDR3 is TGCGCCAGCAGCCAAGGCGTAACAGGGTTCTATGGCTACACCTTC. Translation: CASSQGVTGFYGYTF.

The V call is TRBV2, the J call TRBJ2-1; 8 bases are shared with TRBD1. V was pared by 2 bases and J by 6 bases, with 3 bases of the junction left unmatched. CDR3 length: 14 amino acids. CDR1 is SNHLY and CDR2 is FYNNEI in the germline V gene. The CDR3 reads CASSENRGVNEQFF. The CDR3 nucleotides are TGTGCCAGCAGTGAAAACAGGGGGGTCAATGAGCAGTTCTTC.

The chain is built from TRBV5-1 and TRBJ2-1; TRBD2 might be the D (5 bases). V was trimmed by 0 bases and J by 0 bases, leaving 16 bases between them. The CDR3 covers 18 residues. CDR1 is SGHRS, CDR2 YFSETQ, per germline. For the CDR3, the DNA is TGCGCCAGCAGCTTGGCGCGTCTAGCAGGAAGCTCCTACAATGAGCAGTTCTTC. Protein: CASSLARLAGSSYNEQFF.

This sequence joins TRBV27 and TRBJ1-2, with 9 nucleotides matching TRBD1. Germline lookup yields CDR1 MNHEY and CDR2 SMNVEV (reference sequence). The CDR3 covers 14 residues. The V gene end was trimmed by 3 bases and the J gene end by 7 bases; junction bases not matched to a gene: 6. The CDR3 here is CASSLSQGAFGYTF. In DNA form, the CDR3 reads TGTGCCAGCAGTTTGTCACAGGGGGCGTTTGGCTACACCTTC.

CDR3 nucleotides: TGTGCCAGCAGCGGGGACAGGGCGTCTGGAAACACCATATATTTT. Amino acid sequence: CASSGDRASGNTIYF. The rearrangement uses TRBV3-1 (or the pseudogene TRBV3-2) and TRBJ1-3; TRBD1 aligns across 9 bases. Unmatched junction bases numbered 3, after V lost 5 bases and J lost 1 base. From germline, CDR1 is LGHDT and CDR2 YNNKEL (reference sequence). This CDR3 is 15 amino acids long.

The rearrangement links TRBV9 to TRBJ1-2; unclear D gene. V gave up 0 bases and J gave up 0 bases, with 9 bases separating them. This CDR3 is built from 15 residues. CDR1 SGDLS and CDR2 YYNGEE come from the germline V gene. CDR3 DNA sequence: TGTGCCAGCAGCGTAGGACAATTAGCTAACTATGGCTACACCTTC. Its protein product is CASSVGQLANYGYTF.

This rearrangement joins TRBV6-6 to TRBJ1-6; a weak D match, TRBD1 (6 bases). V lost 6 bases and J lost 2, with 14 bases in between. This CDR3 region has 16 residues. The germline V gene encodes CDR1 MNHNY and CDR2 SVGAGI (reference sequence). The CDR3 DNA reads as TGTGCCAGCAGGCCCCAAGGACAGACCTATAATTCACCCCTCCACTTT. Its protein product is CASRPQGQTYNSPLHF.

The rearrangement links TRBV7-2 to TRBJ2-3; D perhaps matches TRBD2 (6 bases). Per germline, CDR1 SGHTA and CDR2 FQGNSA. Deletions cut 1 base from V and 1 base from J, with 9 bases between. The CDR3 runs to 15 residues. CDR3 loop: CASSLGGIRTDTQYF. The CDR3 region has the DNA TGTGCCAGCAGCTTAGGCGGGATACGCACAGATACGCAGTATTTT.

This chain links TRBV5-1 with TRBJ2-3; no firm D call. The V gene lost 4 bases and the J gene lost 1 base, with 10 bases spanning the gap. Germline CDR1 and CDR2: SGHRS and YFSETQ. The CDR3 extends over 14 amino acids. CDR3 nucleotide sequence: TGCGCCAGCAGCCCACGAGCCGGCACAGATACGCAGTATTTT. Translating gives CASSPRAGTDTQYF.

This rearrangement joins TRBV13 to TRBJ1-4, with 8 bases aligning to TRBD1. This CDR3 is built from 18 residues. CDR1 is PRHDT and CDR2 is FYEKMQ in the germline V gene (reference sequence). The V segment lost 0 bases and the J segment 8 bases; nucleotides outside the gene matches: 14. The CDR3 loop is CASSLGLGQGRMGEKLFF. The CDR3 region has the DNA TGTGCCAGCAGCTTAGGCCTAGGACAGGGAAGGATGGGCGAAAAACTGTTTTTT.

This clone has only one observation. The rearrangement links TRBV3-1 (or the pseudogene TRBV3-2) to TRBJ1-1, with D tentatively TRBD1 (6 bases). In germline, CDR1 is LGHDT, CDR2 YNNKEL (reference sequence). V shed 4 bases and J shed 2 bases, with 14 bases lying between them. The CDR3 covers 15 residues. The CDR3, as DNA: TGTGCCAGCAGCCCACCTACAGGGCGCAACACTGAAGCTTTCTTT. Protein: CASSPPTGRNTEAFF.

This chain connects TRBV30 to TRBJ1-1; D gene unclear. The CDR3 runs to 11 residues. V dropped 2 bases and J dropped 7 bases, with 8 bases sitting between them. The germline gives CDR1 GTSNPN, CDR2 SVGIG (reference sequence). The CDR3 spells CAWSSEGEAFF. DNA for the CDR3: TGTGCCTGGAGTTCAGAGGGTGAAGCTTTCTTT.

This clone was seen once. The chain carries TRBV7-9 and TRBJ1-4; TRBD1 aligns across 11 bases. The V segment lost 2 bases and the J segment 8 bases; nucleotides outside the gene matches: 10. CDR1 SEHNR and CDR2 FQNEAQ come from the germline V gene (reference sequence). The CDR3 is 17 residues long. This chain's CDR3 is CASSLKGQGGGGEKLFF. As DNA, the CDR3 is TGTGCCAGCAGCTTAAAGGGACAGGGGGGAGGTGGCGAAAAACTGTTTTTT.

This clone was seen only a few times. The rearrangement links TRBV7-2 to TRBJ1-2, with TRBD1 identical over 8 bases. Germline V lookup: CDR1 SGHTA, CDR2 FQGNSA. The CDR3 totals 14 residues. The V gene end was trimmed by 5 bases and the J gene end by 3 bases; junction bases not matched to a gene: 5. The CDR3 reads CASSANRGDYGYTF. The CDR3 DNA is TGTGCCAGCAGCGCTAACAGGGGGGACTATGGCTACACCTTC. Variable domain in full (rest from reference TRBV7-2 and TRBJ1-2): GAGVSQSPSNKVTEKGKDVELRCDPISGHTALYWYRQSLGQGLEFLIYFQGNSAPDKSGLPSDRFSAERTGGSVSTLTIQRTQQEDSAVYLCASSANRGDYGYTFGSGTRLTVV.

The count of this clone is one. This sequence joins TRBV19 and TRBJ1-2; TRBD1 might be the D (5 bases). V lost 5 bases and J 5 bases, leaving 12 bases between the germline ends. The CDR3 consists of 13 residues. In germline, CDR1 is LNHDA, CDR2 SQIVND (reference sequence). CDR3 DNA: TGTGCCAGTAGTTCGACAGCTTCTTATGGCTACACCTTC. Translated, it gives CASSSTASYGYTF.

This clone was counted between two and nine times. The chain uses TRBV7-8 and TRBJ1-2; TRBD1 agrees at 8 bases. The CDR3 totals 13 residues. Germline loops: CDR1 SGHVS, CDR2 FQNEAQ. V gave up 5 bases and J gave up 5 bases; unmatched junction bases: 4. This CDR3 reads CASSDRQGYGYTF. The CDR3 DNA reads as TGTGCCAGCAGCGATAGACAGGGGTATGGCTACACCTTC.

There are a few counts of this clone. The genes are TRBV5-1 and TRBJ2-3, with TRBD2 identical over 13 bases. The CDR3 is 16 amino acids. CDR1 is SGHRS, CDR2 YFSETQ, per germline. The V segment lost 1 base and the J segment 4 bases; nucleotides outside the gene matches: 3. The CDR3 sequence is CASSLLGTSGADTQYF. CDR3 nucleotide sequence: TGCGCCAGCAGCTTGTTGGGGACTAGCGGGGCAGATACGCAGTATTTT.